This T cell receptor (beta chain) was retrieved from a study of circulating tumor DNA in untreated peripheral T-cell lymphoma. This CDR3 is 15 amino acids long. J lost 3 bases, V lost 6 bases, and 7 bases had no gene match. Germline-derived CDR1 and CDR2 are KGHSH and LQKENI. General study findings and limits: Baseline tissues yielded about 89% and baseline serum around 67% tumor-specific clonotype detection.

This clone is medium-sized (0.01 to 0.1%). Its antigen is not identified. Using immunoSEQ multiplex PCR, the repertoire was profiled, and TCRdb retains in-frame clones only, with some absent. This table holds about 10,000 clones, roughly 80% found once. Before treatment, baseline tumor tissue was collected for sequencing. This TCR was recovered from a human donor with peripheral T-cell lymphoma. The chain employs TRBV18 and TRBJ1-3, with TRBD1 matching 8 bases. Sequencing used tumor tissue. The CDR3 bases are TGTGCCAGCTCTCCGGACAGGGTGCGTGGAAACACCATATATTTT. Amino acid sequence: CASSPDRVRGNTIYF.